This T cell receptor beta chain emerged from a study of T cell repertoires in aging, cancer and after chemotherapy. In the study overall: Pre- and post-chemotherapy samples were paired from glioblastoma patients treated with temozolomide-based therapy.

Amplification of TCR beta used genomic DNA extracted from peripheral blood. Germline lookup yields CDR1 LNHDA and CDR2 SQIVND (reference sequence). V lost 3 bases to trimming and J lost 7 bases; unmatched junction nucleotides: 6. The CDR3 is made up of 16 amino acids. Multiplex touch-down PCR with TRB-A/B primers amplified rearranged V-D-J TRB sequences. Via MiXCR, TCRdb re-called the multiplex PCR reads, giving one row per CDR3 protein. The sample shows more than 2,000 distinct CDR3 sequences, approximately 19% of them seen only once. Source material: blood. The receptor was derived from a human donor with a solid tumor. The chain is built from TRBV19 and TRBJ1-6; 10 positions match TRBD1. This CDR3 is CASSIWGQGLNSPLHF. CDR3 in DNA: TGTGCCAGTAGTATCTGGGGACAGGGGCTCAATTCACCCCTCCACTTT.